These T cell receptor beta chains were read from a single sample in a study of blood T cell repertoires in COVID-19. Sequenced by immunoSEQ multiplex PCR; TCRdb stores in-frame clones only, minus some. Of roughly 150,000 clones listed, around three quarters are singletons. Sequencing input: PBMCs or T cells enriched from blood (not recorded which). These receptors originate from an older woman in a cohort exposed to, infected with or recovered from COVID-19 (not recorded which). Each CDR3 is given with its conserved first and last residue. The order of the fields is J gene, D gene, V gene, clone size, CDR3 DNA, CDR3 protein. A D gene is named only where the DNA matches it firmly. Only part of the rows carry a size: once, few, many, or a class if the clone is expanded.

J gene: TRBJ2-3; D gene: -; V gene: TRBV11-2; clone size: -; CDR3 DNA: TGTGCCAGCAGCTTACGGAGGGGAGCCACTAGCACAGATACGCAGTATTTT; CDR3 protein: CASSLRRGATSTDTQYF
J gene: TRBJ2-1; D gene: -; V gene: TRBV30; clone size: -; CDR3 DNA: TGTGCCTGGAGGGCCCTTGGGGCGGAACAATACAATGAGCAGTTCTTC; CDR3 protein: CAWRALGAEQYNEQFF
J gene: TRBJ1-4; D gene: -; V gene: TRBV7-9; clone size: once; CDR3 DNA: TGTGCCAGCAGCAGGACAGCTAATAATGAAAAACTGTTTTTT; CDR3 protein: CASSRTANNEKLFF
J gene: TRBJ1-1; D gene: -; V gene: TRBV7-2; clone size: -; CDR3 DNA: TGTGCCAGCAGCTTGTACACAGGGATCACTGAAGCTTTCTTT; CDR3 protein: CASSLYTGITEAFF
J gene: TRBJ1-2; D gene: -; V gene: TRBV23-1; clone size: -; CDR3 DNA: TGCGCCAGCGCCCTGCGAAATGGCTACACCTTC; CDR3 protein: CASALRNGYTF
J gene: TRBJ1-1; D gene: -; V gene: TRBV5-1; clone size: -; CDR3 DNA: TGCGCCAGCAGTCTGGACACAAACACTGAAGCTTTCTTT; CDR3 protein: CASSLDTNTEAFF
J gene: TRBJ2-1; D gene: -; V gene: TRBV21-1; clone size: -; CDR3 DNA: TGTGCCAGCGCCCGTGACACAACCTACAATGAGCAGTTCTTC; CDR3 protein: CASARDTTYNEQFF
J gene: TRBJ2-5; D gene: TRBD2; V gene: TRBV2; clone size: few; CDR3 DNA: TGTGCCAGCAGTGAAGGAACTAGCGGGGGTGAGACCCAGTACTTC; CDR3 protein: CASSEGTSGGETQYF
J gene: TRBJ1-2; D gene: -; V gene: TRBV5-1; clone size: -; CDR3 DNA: TGCGCCAGCAGCTTAGATGACAGTTACTATGGCTACACCTTC; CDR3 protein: CASSLDDSYYGYTF
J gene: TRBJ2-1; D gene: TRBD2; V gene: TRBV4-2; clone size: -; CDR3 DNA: TGTGCCAGCAGCCAGAGCAAACTAGCGGGAGGGGACAATGAGCAGTTCTTC; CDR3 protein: CASSQSKLAGGDNEQFF
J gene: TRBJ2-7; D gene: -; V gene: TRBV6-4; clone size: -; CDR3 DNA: TGTGCCAGCGGGGGCAGAAGCTCCTACGAGCAGTACTTC; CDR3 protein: CASGGRSSYEQYF
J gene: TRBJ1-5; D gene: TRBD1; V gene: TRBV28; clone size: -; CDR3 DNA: TGTGCCAGCAGTTTTGTCGACAGGGACAATCAGCCCCAGCATTTT; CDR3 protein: CASSFVDRDNQPQHF
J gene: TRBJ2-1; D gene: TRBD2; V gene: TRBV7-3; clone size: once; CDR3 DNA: TGTGCCAGCAGCCTAGCCGGGACTAGCGGGTTGTATGAGCAGTTCTTC; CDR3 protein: CASSLAGTSGLYEQFF
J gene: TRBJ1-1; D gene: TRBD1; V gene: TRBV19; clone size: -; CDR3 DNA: TGTGCCAGTAGTCCCCGGGACAGGGGGAACACTGAAGCTTTCTTT; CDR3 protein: CASSPRDRGNTEAFF
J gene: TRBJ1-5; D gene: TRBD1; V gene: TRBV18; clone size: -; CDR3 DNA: TGTGCCAGCTCACCACCGGACAGGCCAAATCAGCCCCAGCATTTT; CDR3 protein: CASSPPDRPNQPQHF
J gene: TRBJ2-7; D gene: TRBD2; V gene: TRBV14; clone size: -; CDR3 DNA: TGTGCCAGCAGCGGAACTAGCGGGACCGAGCAGTACTTC; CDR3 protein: CASSGTSGTEQYF
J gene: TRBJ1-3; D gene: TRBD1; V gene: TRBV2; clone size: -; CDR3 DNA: TGTGCCAGCAGCTGGGACAGGGGAAACACCATATATTTT; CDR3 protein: CASSWDRGNTIYF
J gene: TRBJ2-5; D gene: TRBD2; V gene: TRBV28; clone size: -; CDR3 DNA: TGTGCCAGCAGTTTTGAGGGGACTAGCGGGACGGAGACCCAGTACTTC; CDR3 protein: CASSFEGTSGTETQYF
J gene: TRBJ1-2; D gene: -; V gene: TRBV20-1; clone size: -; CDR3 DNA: TGCAGTGCTAAGGAAGGGGTTGGCTACACCTTC; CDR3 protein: CSAKEGVGYTF
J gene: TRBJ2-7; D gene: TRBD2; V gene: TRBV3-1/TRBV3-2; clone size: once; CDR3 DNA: TGTGCCAGCAGCCAAGAAGGTGCTAGCGGGAGCTTCCCCCATACGAACTACGAGCAGTACTTC; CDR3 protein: CASSQEGASGSFPHTNYEQYF
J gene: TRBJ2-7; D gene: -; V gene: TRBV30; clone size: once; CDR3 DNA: TGTGCCTGGAGTTCGGGGACCTACGAGCAGTACTTC; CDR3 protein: CAWSSGTYEQYF